A selection of T cell receptor beta chains follows, all from one sample in a study of blood T cell repertoires in COVID-19. Using immunoSEQ multiplex PCR, the repertoire was profiled, and TCRdb retains in-frame clones only, with some absent. The sample contains around 130,000 clones, 85% to 90% of which appear only once. Specimen: peripheral blood. These receptors came from a man aged 70-80 years with active COVID-19. Each CDR3 is given with its conserved first and last residue. D genes are given only for firm matches. Clone size appears in some rows only: once, few, many, or a class for an expanded clone.

v_call: TRBV6-5
clone_size: NA
j_call: TRBJ1-4
d_call: TRBD1
cdr3_length: 16
cdr3_aa: CASSLQGSTTNEKLFF
cdr3_nt: TGTGCCAGCAGTTTACAGGGGAGTACAACTAATGAAAAACTGTTTTTT

v_call: TRBV2
clone_size: many
j_call: TRBJ2-5
d_call: TRBD2
cdr3_length: 13
cdr3_aa: CASNPGLGETQYF
cdr3_nt: TGTGCCAGCAACCCGGGACTAGGAGAGACCCAGTACTTC

v_call: TRBV28
clone_size: NA
j_call: TRBJ1-1
d_call: TRBD1
cdr3_length: 14
cdr3_aa: CASSGTGGRTEAFF
cdr3_nt: TGTGCCAGCAGTGGGACAGGGGGCCGCACTGAAGCTTTCTTT

v_call: TRBV19
clone_size: NA
j_call: TRBJ2-3
d_call: NA
cdr3_length: 13
cdr3_aa: CASSIDASGAQYF
cdr3_nt: TGTGCCAGTAGTATAGATGCCTCGGGTGCGCAGTATTTT

v_call: TRBV5-4
clone_size: NA
j_call: TRBJ2-1
d_call: TRBD2
cdr3_length: 17
cdr3_aa: CASSTGLAGAPQGEQFF
cdr3_nt: TGTGCCAGCAGCACCGGACTAGCGGGAGCCCCCCAAGGTGAGCAGTTCTTC

v_call: TRBV19
clone_size: once
j_call: TRBJ1-2
d_call: TRBD1
cdr3_length: 13
cdr3_aa: CASSVTGGSGYTF
cdr3_nt: TGTGCCAGTAGTGTAACAGGGGGCAGTGGCTACACCTTC

v_call: TRBV7-2
clone_size: NA
j_call: TRBJ2-7
d_call: TRBD2
cdr3_length: 16
cdr3_aa: CASSLVGTSGSYEQYF
cdr3_nt: TGTGCCAGCAGCTTAGTTGGGACTAGCGGGAGTTACGAGCAGTACTTC

v_call: TRBV4-1
clone_size: NA
j_call: TRBJ1-2
d_call: NA
cdr3_length: 14
cdr3_aa: CASSQVTGTYGYTF
cdr3_nt: TGCGCCAGCAGCCAAGTTACAGGGACCTATGGCTACACCTTC

v_call: TRBV4-1
clone_size: NA
j_call: TRBJ1-6
d_call: TRBD1
cdr3_length: 18
cdr3_aa: CASSQVPSDRGYNSPLHF
cdr3_nt: TGCGCCAGCAGCCAAGTCCCCTCGGACAGGGGATATAATTCACCCCTCCACTTT

v_call: TRBV19
clone_size: once
j_call: TRBJ2-2
d_call: TRBD2
cdr3_length: 15
cdr3_aa: CASRGLELGGGELFF
cdr3_nt: TGTGCCAGTAGGGGACTAGAATTGGGGGGCGGGGAGCTGTTTTTT

v_call: TRBV27
clone_size: NA
j_call: TRBJ2-7
d_call: TRBD1
cdr3_length: 13
cdr3_aa: CASGIQGRYEQYF
cdr3_nt: TGTGCCAGCGGAATACAGGGGCGATACGAGCAGTACTTC

v_call: TRBV11-2
clone_size: NA
j_call: TRBJ2-3
d_call: TRBD2
cdr3_length: 15
cdr3_aa: CASSRSGRAQDTQYF
cdr3_nt: TGTGCCAGCAGCCGGAGCGGGAGGGCCCAAGATACGCAGTATTTT

v_call: TRBV18
clone_size: NA
j_call: TRBJ2-3
d_call: NA
cdr3_length: 13
cdr3_aa: CASSLPRQDTQYF
cdr3_nt: TGTGCCAGCTCACTGCCACGCCAGGATACGCAGTATTTT

v_call: TRBV12-3/TRBV12-4
clone_size: NA
j_call: TRBJ2-1
d_call: TRBD1
cdr3_length: 13
cdr3_aa: CASSRTGVGEQFF
cdr3_nt: TGTGCCAGCAGCAGGACAGGGGTCGGGGAGCAGTTCTTC

v_call: TRBV9
clone_size: NA
j_call: TRBJ2-3
d_call: TRBD2
cdr3_length: 15
cdr3_aa: CASSVAGGLADTQYF
cdr3_nt: TGTGCCAGCAGCGTAGCGGGAGGGCTGGCAGATACGCAGTATTTT

v_call: TRBV15
clone_size: NA
j_call: TRBJ1-1
d_call: TRBD1
cdr3_length: 18
cdr3_aa: CATSTWGDRGQGNTEAFF
cdr3_nt: TGTGCCACCAGCACGTGGGGAGACAGGGGGCAGGGGAACACTGAAGCTTTCTTT

v_call: TRBV2
clone_size: few
j_call: TRBJ1-1
d_call: TRBD1
cdr3_length: 14
cdr3_aa: CASSKTGQNTEAFF
cdr3_nt: TGTGCCAGCAGTAAGACAGGGCAGAACACTGAAGCTTTCTTT

v_call: TRBV7-9
clone_size: NA
j_call: TRBJ2-3
d_call: NA
cdr3_length: 12
cdr3_aa: CASRLLTDTQYF
cdr3_nt: TGTGCCAGCAGATTACTTACAGATACGCAGTATTTT

v_call: TRBV28
clone_size: NA
j_call: TRBJ2-7
d_call: TRBD1
cdr3_length: 15
cdr3_aa: CASSVAGTGGYEQYF
cdr3_nt: TGTGCCAGCAGTGTCGCCGGGACAGGGGGTTACGAGCAGTACTTC

v_call: TRBV5-1
clone_size: NA
j_call: TRBJ2-1
d_call: TRBD2
cdr3_length: 17
cdr3_aa: CASSADWLAGGLHEQFF
cdr3_nt: TGCGCCAGCTCGGCAGACTGGCTAGCGGGAGGACTGCATGAGCAGTTCTTC

v_call: TRBV28
clone_size: many
j_call: TRBJ1-1
d_call: TRBD1
cdr3_length: 19
cdr3_aa: CASSLWLLRGRAESTEAFF
cdr3_nt: TGTGCCAGCAGTTTATGGCTGTTGAGGGGGCGGGCAGAGAGCACTGAAGCTTTCTTT

v_call: TRBV3-1/TRBV3-2
clone_size: NA
j_call: TRBJ2-6
d_call: NA
cdr3_length: 19
cdr3_aa: CASSQDQVSFPSGANVLTF
cdr3_nt: TGTGCCAGCAGCCAAGATCAGGTGAGCTTCCCGTCTGGGGCCAACGTCCTGACTTTC

v_call: TRBV9
clone_size: NA
j_call: TRBJ2-1
d_call: TRBD1
cdr3_length: 15
cdr3_aa: CASSKMTGGAEEQFF
cdr3_nt: TGTGCCAGCAGCAAAATGACAGGGGGCGCTGAGGAGCAGTTCTTC

v_call: TRBV19
clone_size: NA
j_call: TRBJ2-2
d_call: NA
cdr3_length: 15
cdr3_aa: CAARREEAITGELFF
cdr3_nt: TGTGCCGCTCGGAGGGAAGAGGCCATCACCGGGGAGCTGTTTTTT

v_call: TRBV6-5
clone_size: NA
j_call: TRBJ2-1
d_call: NA
cdr3_length: 15
cdr3_aa: CASTKGGWTYNEQFF
cdr3_nt: TGTGCCAGCACCAAGGGAGGCTGGACCTACAATGAGCAGTTCTTC

v_call: TRBV7-2
clone_size: NA
j_call: TRBJ1-5
d_call: NA
cdr3_length: 14
cdr3_aa: CASSLGQGNQPQHF
cdr3_nt: TGTGCCAGCAGCTTAGGGCAGGGGAATCAGCCCCAGCATTTT

v_call: TRBV6-6
clone_size: NA
j_call: TRBJ2-5
d_call: TRBD1
cdr3_length: 14
cdr3_aa: CASRLQGLQETQYF
cdr3_nt: TGTGCCAGCAGGCTACAGGGGCTCCAAGAGACCCAGTACTTC

v_call: TRBV5-6
clone_size: NA
j_call: TRBJ1-5
d_call: NA
cdr3_length: 15
cdr3_aa: CASSLGGYSNQPQHF
cdr3_nt: TGTGCCAGCAGCCTCGGGGGATATAGCAATCAGCCCCAGCATTTT

v_call: TRBV5-1
clone_size: NA
j_call: TRBJ2-6
d_call: NA
cdr3_length: 16
cdr3_aa: CASSLGGVSGANVLTF
cdr3_nt: TGCGCCAGCAGCTTGGGGGGAGTCTCTGGGGCCAACGTCCTGACTTTC